The present T cell receptor beta chain was sequenced within a study of beta chain features in type 1 diabetes (dated by TCRdb to the late 2010s). Context from the whole study: No differences in mean age, gender distribution, total cell number or subset yield were found between patients and healthy donors. Naive and central memory subsets were obtained from all 30 or so donors, but regulatory and stem cell-like memory subsets were isolated from only 8 patients and roughly eight healthy donors. The study compared TCRB repertoires of sorted circulating CD4+ T cell subsets between recently diagnosed type 1 diabetes patients and matched healthy donors. A total of 90 million to 120 million sorted cells were examined across all samples, and a strong correlation was observed between cell number per subset and RNA yield.

The entire amount of isolated RNA was reverse transcribed using the High Capacity cDNA Reverse Transcription Kit, so the sequenced TCRB transcripts were expressed ones. Deep immunoSEQ sequencing was applied to naive, central memory and regulatory T cell samples, giving an average of about 3.7 million total reads per sample. Sorted cells were lysed in RLT buffer and RNA was extracted with DNase-treated RNeasy Micro or Mini kits, depending on cell number. Each cell subset was processed separately to prevent cross-contamination, with patient and healthy donor samples processed together. TCRB sequences were amplified from cDNA with the immunoSEQ multiplex PCR, producing 87-bp fragments spanning the CDR3 region. The amplicons were sequenced using the Illumina HiSeq platform. For the original study's pipeline: Synthetic template baselines were used to correct PCR bias computationally, reads within Hamming distance 2 were collapsed together, and singletons that could not be merged were discarded. Reads were aligned to IMGT to assign V, D and J genes, CDR3 length, and insertions or deletions at six rearrangement sites. Within each subset, clonotype counts were normalized to sorted cell number, after which true diversity and Gini coefficients were computed with the tcR R package. Repertoire sharing was quantified using the overlap coefficient calculated on TCRB nucleotide sequences. Out-of-frame TCRB sequences from naive cells were analyzed to stand in for the pre-selection repertoire. TCRdb took over this immuneACCESS table, retaining in-frame rearrangements with V and J assigned. Such tables are incomplete; in checked studies, under half of the missing clones stem from an unresolved V gene, and the remainder is unexplained. V, J and clone size are those of that table, while D and trimming were read from the DNA. In this sample the table shows about 400,000 clones, 10% to 15% of which occur a single time. 0.0095% to 0.012% of the sample is in the top ten clones.

General study outcomes and caveats: Type 1 diabetes patients showed a moderate but significant shortening of TCRB CDR3 length in all four CD4+ subsets. Because cDNA was sequenced instead of genomic DNA, activated cells with high expression could be over-represented, although the groups did not differ in activation or CD3 levels. Shorter templates might have been favored by PCR, but patient and control samples were amplified and corrected together, so both groups would have been affected equally by any skew. Naive, central memory and regulatory TCRB repertoires appeared to be more similar among patients than among healthy donors. Only small numbers of individuals were included in the HLA sub-analyses, which left unresolved whether HLA type had any influence on TCRB rearrangement. At VDJ recombination sites, type 1 diabetes patients had fewer insertions and more deleted nucleotides, which implies abnormalities in thymic rearrangement.

Each donor gave one peripheral blood draw, approximately 110 mL on average, collected into heparinised tubes. A BD FACSAria II and a panel including CD45RO, CCR7, CD25, CD127, CD95 and CD27 were used to sort naive, central memory, regulatory and stem cell-like memory CD4+ T cells. Every sorted population had a purity above 95%. PBMCs were separated immediately by Lymphoprep density gradient centrifugation and were stained directly, without being cultured. Samples were stained and sorted in pairs, with one healthy donor and one patient per experiment, so that batch effects were minimized. V ends up 4 bases short and J 1 base short, with an unmatched junction base count of 3. The CDR3, from cysteine to phenylalanine, totals 15 residues. The retained sequence is limited to the CDR3, 45 bases, with the frame set at the first base. Based on the germline V gene, the CDR1 and CDR2 sequences are SNHLY and FYNNEI.

On this clone: Its antigen has not been determined. The sample holds no much larger clone one base away, and base qualities are not on file.

The sequenced sample consisted of naive CD4+ T cells from blood. Explained via the paper, the cell subset or site label denotes: true naive CD4+ T cells. The TCR originated in a woman younger than 35 with type 1 diabetes. The sequence links TRBV2 to TRBJ1-5, with TRBD1 identical over 8 junction bases. The nucleotide sequence is given as TGTGCCAGCAGTGGGACAGGGACGAGCAATCAGCCCCAGCATTTT. Its amino acids are CASSGTGTSNQPQHF. The CDR3, completed at both ends by the reference TRBV2 and TRBJ1-5 genes, gives the full variable domain EPEVTQTPSHQVTQMGQEVILRCVPISNHLYFYWYRQILGQKVEFLVSFYNNEISEKSEIFDDQFSVERPDGSNFTLKIRSTKLEDSAMYFCASSGTGTSNQPQHFGDGTRLSIL.